The 23 T cell receptor beta chains reported below all come from one sample, sequenced in a study of tumor-infiltrating lymphocytes in primary liver carcinoma. Each 20-30 mg portion of unsorted bulk tissue served as the source for co-extraction of RNA and DNA. The investigators made TCR beta cDNA from approximately 500 ng total RNA, using a constant-region primer. For TCR beta, libraries were produced by three nested multiplex PCR rounds using slightly modified ARM-PCR. For around 10 cycles apiece, the opening two PCR rounds ran with TRBV1-TRBV30 forward primers and a C-beta reverse primer. TCRdb re-analysed the multiplex PCR reads in MiXCR, keeping a single row per CDR3 protein. This repertoire shows tens of thousands of distinct CDR3 sequences, over 60% found once; its top ten account for 25% to 35%. Sample: liver tumor tissue from sampling region 4. This sample's subset: tumor region T4, right-lateral pole. The receptors come from a man aged 35-49 years with primary liver carcinoma and hepatitis B virus infection.

The genes are TRBV6-1 and TRBJ1-2; D is unclear. The CDR3 consists of 15 residues. V gave up 7 bases and J gave up 0 bases, with 15 bases separating them. Germline assignment: CDR1 MNHNS and CDR2 SASEGT. In DNA form, the CDR3 reads TGTGCCAGCATGTTCAGACCCGCCTCTAACTATGGCTACACCTTC. It translates to CASMFRPASNYGYTF.

As to this clonotype: The junction differs from germline at one of its ends, possibly a read error. The genes are TRBV12-3 or TRBV12-4 and TRBJ1-4; D gene uncertain. The CDR3 runs to 14 residues. CDR3 bases: TGTGCCAGCAGTTTCCCGCCGGGAAATGTAAAACTGTTTTTT. The encoded protein is CASSFPPGNVKLFF.

There are a few counts of this clonotype. This chain joins TRBV20-1 and TRBJ1-5, with D perhaps TRBD1 (5 bases). Germline assignment: CDR1 DFQATT and CDR2 SNEGSKA (reference sequence). CDR3 size: 13 residues. Between the trimmed V and J ends, which lost 7 bases and 2 bases, there was a span of 12 bases. The DNA for the CDR3 is TGCAGTGTTCATACAGGTGGCAATCAGCCCCAGCATTTT. This translates into CSVHTGGNQPQHF.

Regarding this clonotype: It is likely a read error, because the conserved phenylalanine at the end of the CDR3 is missing. The chain carries TRBV7-8 and TRBJ2-7; D remains unclear. CDR3 length: 15 residues. Per germline, CDR1 SGHVS and CDR2 FQNEAQ. This CDR3 reads CASSLTDGLSYEQYY. In DNA form, the CDR3 reads TGTGCTAGCAGCCTGACTGATGGGCTTTCATACGAGCAGTACTAC.

As regards this clonotype: This may be a read error: a much more frequent sequence differs by one nucleotide. The J gene is TRBJ2-3, the V gene TRBV25-1, with 10 bases that match TRBD2. Germline CDR1 and CDR2: MGHDK and SYGVNS. Losses at the gene ends were 10 bases for V and 3 bases for J; bases not matched to a gene: 10. The CDR3 length is 15 residues. The CDR3 DNA is TGTGCCATCTCCGGGACTAGCGTGAGAACAGATACGCAGTATTTT. Amino acids: CAISGTSVRTDTQYF.

With regard to this clonotype: No conserved phenylalanine or tryptophan is present at the end of the CDR3, so a read error is the likely explanation. It is unclear where the CDR3 begins or ends on the DNA, so no DNA is shown, and the CDR3 is as TCRdb lists it. This sequence joins TRBV29-1 and TRBJ2-7; the table names TRBD1, a call not compared with the DNA. The CDR3 length equals 12 residues, ends included. The germline V gene has CDR1 SQVTM and CDR2 ANQGSEA. The CDR3 region is CSSWLSSGEPYL.

In the case of this clonotype: A much larger clone lies a single base off, so this may be a read error. The chain carries TRBV6-5 and TRBJ1-2; 7 bases agree with TRBD1. J gave up 2 bases and V 6 bases, and 9 bases lay outside the gene matches. Germline V gives CDR1 MNHEY, CDR2 SVGAGI. The CDR3 spans 15 residues. The DNA of the CDR3 is TGTGCCAGCAGATACACCACAGGGGAAAACTATGGCTACACCTTC. This translates into CASRYTTGENYGYTF.

A word on this clonotype: Because it lacks the conserved phenylalanine or tryptophan at the end, this CDR3 is likely a read error. The chain links TRBV11-2 to TRBJ2-1, with D possibly being TRBD1 or TRBD2 (5 bases each). The length of the CDR3 is 12 residues. Germline V CDR1 and CDR2: SGHAT, FQNNGV. The CDR3 region is CSSSLGVREQFL. CDR3 coding DNA: TGTAGCAGCAGCTTGGGGGTACGTGAGCAGTTCTTA.

This clonotype occurred a few times. In this CDR3 the conserved last residue, phenylalanine or tryptophan, is missing, so a read error is likely. This rearrangement joins TRBV28 to TRBJ1-2; D remains ambiguous. V lost 7 bases and J lost 8, with 17 bases in between. The CDR3 runs 13 residues. CDR1 and CDR2 (germline): MDHEN, SYDVKM. CDR3 in amino acids: CASTSTNLDGYTL. CDR3 DNA sequence: TGTGCCAGCACTTCGACAAACCTAGACGGCTACACCTTA.

Notes on this clonotype: The junction and the germline gene differ at one end; a read error may be behind it. The chain carries TRBV11-2 and TRBJ1-1; possibly TRBD1 for D (6 bases). The V gene's germline CDR1 is SGHAT and CDR2 FQNNGV. The CDR3 consists of 13 residues. The CDR3 DNA is TGTGCCGGCAGCTTAGGCGGGGGCACTGAAGCTTCCTTT. Translation gives CAGSLGGGTEASF.

This clonotype showed up many times. This sequence joins TRBV5-1 and TRBJ2-7; TRBD2 agrees at 11 bases. From germline, CDR1 is SGHRS and CDR2 YFSETQ. The CDR3 consists of 16 residues. V trimming: 4 bases; J trimming: 2 bases; junction bases outside the gene matches: 8. CDR3 nucleotide sequence: TGCGCCAGCAGCACCGGGACTAGCGGCCCGGCCTACGAGCAGTACTTC. As protein: CASSTGTSGPAYEQYF.

About this clonotype: Since a much larger clone is just one base distant, this may be a read error. The genes are TRBV29-1 and TRBJ2-3; TRBD2 matches at 10 bases. This CDR3 region has 18 residues. Losses at the gene ends were 5 bases for V and 6 bases for J; bases not matched to a gene: 20. Germline-derived CDR1 and CDR2 are SQVTM and ANQGSEA. Written as DNA, the CDR3 is TGCAGCGTTACCCGCCCCGGACAAGCGGGAGGGCTCTCGGATACGCAGTATTTT. It encodes CSVTRPGQAGGLSDTQYF.

There are many counts of this clonotype. The genes are TRBV4-1 and TRBJ2-1; D gene unclear. The CDR3 extends over 15 amino acids. Germline V CDR1 and CDR2: MGHRA, YSYEKL. V was trimmed by 2 bases and J by 2 bases, leaving 10 bases between them. CDR3 bases: TGCGCCAGCAGCCAAAGATCTGTGACCTACAATGAGCAGTTCTTC. This gives the protein CASSQRSVTYNEQFF.

This clonotype was counted ten times or more. This chain connects TRBV29-1 to TRBJ2-3, with 9 bases matching TRBD2. CDR1 SQVTM and CDR2 ANQGSEA come from the germline V gene. V lost 7 bases and J lost 4; bases outside the gene matches: 12. The CDR3 has 15 residues. In DNA form, the CDR3 reads TGCAGCGCCGCTAATGTAGCGGGAGCCTCAGATACGCAGTATTTT. Translation: CSAANVAGASDTQYF.

This clonotype was detected a few times. A much larger clone lies one base from this, so it may be a read error. The rearrangement joins TRBV28 to TRBJ2-7, with 10 bases that match TRBD1. The CDR3 spans 14 residues. Germline loops: CDR1 MDHEN, CDR2 SYDVKM. The J segment lost 4 bases and the V segment lost 6 bases, leaving 6 bases of the junction unmatched. As DNA, the CDR3 is TGTGCCAGCAGCATGACAGGGGGCGTGTACGAGCAGTACTTC. Translated: CASSMTGGVYEQYF.

This clonotype was seen repeatedly, ten times or more. The gene calls are TRBV5-5 and TRBJ2-3; TRBD1 matches at 8 bases. In germline, CDR1 is SGHKS, CDR2 YYEKEE (reference sequence). The CDR3 is 15 amino acids. J was trimmed by 1 base and V by 2 bases; bases with no gene match: 3. The CDR3 region is CASSFQDRGTDTQYF. The CDR3 bases are TGTGCCAGCAGCTTCCAGGACAGGGGCACAGATACGCAGTATTTT. Combining the CDR3 with reference TRBV5-5 and TRBJ2-3 gives the whole variable domain DAGVTQSPTHLIKTRGQQVTLRCSPISGHKSVSWYQQVLGQGPQFIFQYYEKEERGRGNFPDRFSARQFPNYSSELNVNALLLGDSALYLCASSFQDRGTDTQYFGPGTRLTVL.

On this clonotype: A read error may be the cause here, since a much bigger clone is one base away. The chain employs TRBV6-5 and TRBJ1-2, with 11 bases that match TRBD1. V shed 7 bases, J shed 6 bases, and the junction held 7 bases outside the gene matches. The CDR3 covers 14 residues. The germline V gene has CDR1 MNHEY and CDR2 SVGAGI. For the CDR3, the DNA is TGTGCCAGCACTAGGACAGGGGGCAAACATGGCTACACCTTC. This codes for CASTRTGGKHGYTF.

Concerning this clonotype: No conserved phenylalanine or tryptophan ends this CDR3, so it is likely a read error. This chain connects TRBV6-1 to TRBJ2-5; D gene unclear. The CDR3 loop spans 13 amino acids. Looked up from germline, CDR1 is MNHNS and CDR2 is SASEGT. CDR3 in amino acids: CAGRRHLQETQYL. CDR3 DNA sequence: TGTGCCGGCAGGAGACACCTCCAAGAGACCCAGTACCTC.

V and J are TRBV10-2 and TRBJ1-1, with no clear D. Germline lookup yields CDR1 WSHSY and CDR2 SAAADI. Trimming removed 0 bases at V and 7 bases at J, with 9 bases between. CDR3 length: 13 residues. The CDR3 loop is CASSESRGDEAFF. The CDR3 nucleotides read TGCGCCAGCAGTGAGTCGAGAGGAGATGAAGCTTTCTTT.

Details on this clonotype: A read error is likely, as this CDR3 ends without the conserved phenylalanine or tryptophan. The chain couples TRBV29-1 to TRBJ1-5; TRBD1 might be the D (5 bases). This CDR3 is built from 15 residues. The V gene's germline CDR1 is SQVTM and CDR2 ANQGSEA. In DNA form, the CDR3 reads TGCGGCGTCGCGACCGGGGGTAGTAACAATCAGCCCCAGCATCTT. It translates to CGVATGGSNNQPQHL.

The V and J genes are TRBV7-9 and TRBJ1-1; no firm D call. V lost 3 bases, J lost 5 bases, and 13 bases lay in between. This CDR3 spans 14 amino acids. Germline V CDR1 and CDR2: SEHNR, FQNEAQ (reference sequence). The CDR3 sequence is CASSLPGDGTEAFF. The CDR3 region has the DNA TGTGCCAGCAGCTTGCCGGGAGACGGGACTGAAGCTTTCTTT. The whole variable domain, remainder taken from reference TRBV7-9 and TRBJ1-1, is DTGVSQNPRHKITKRGQNVTFRCDPISEHNRLYWYRQTLGQGPEFLTYFQNEAQLEKSRLLSDRFSAERPKGSFSTLEIQRTEQGDSAMYLCASSLPGDGTEAFFGQGTRLTVV.

As concerns this clonotype: Its ends do not fully match the called genes, so a read error is possible. This chain uses TRBV6-1 with TRBJ2-3; D could derive from TRBD1 or TRBD2 (5 bases each). Germline values: CDR1 MNHNS, CDR2 SASEGT. This CDR3 region has 14 residues. The CDR3 region is CASSDGDSTDTQYF. In nucleotides, the CDR3 is TGTGCTAGCAGTGATGGGGACAGCACAGATACGCAGTATTTT.

Concerning this clonotype: This likely comes from a read error, as the CDR3 has no conserved phenylalanine or tryptophan at its end. V usage is TRBV29-1 and J usage is TRBJ1-2; D gene ambiguous. The germline gives CDR1 SQVTM, CDR2 ANQGSEA. This CDR3 comprises 12 residues. In nucleotides, the CDR3 is TGCGGCGTTCTCCATGGCAATGTTGGCTACACCTCC. It translates to CGVLHGNVGYTS.